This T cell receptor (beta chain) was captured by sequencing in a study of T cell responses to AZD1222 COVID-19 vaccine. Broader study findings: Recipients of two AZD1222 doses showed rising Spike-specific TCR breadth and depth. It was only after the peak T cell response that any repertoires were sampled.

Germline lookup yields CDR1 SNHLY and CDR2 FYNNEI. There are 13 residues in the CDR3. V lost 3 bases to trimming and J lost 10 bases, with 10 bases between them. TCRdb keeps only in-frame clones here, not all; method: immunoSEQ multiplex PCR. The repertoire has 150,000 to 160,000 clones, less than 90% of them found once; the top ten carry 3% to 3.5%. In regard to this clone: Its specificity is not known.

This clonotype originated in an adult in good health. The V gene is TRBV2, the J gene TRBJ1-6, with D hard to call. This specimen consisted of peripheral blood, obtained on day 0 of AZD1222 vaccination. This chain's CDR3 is CASSDAPRSPLHF. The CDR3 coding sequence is TGTGCCAGCAGTGACGCGCCGCGATCACCCCTCCACTTT. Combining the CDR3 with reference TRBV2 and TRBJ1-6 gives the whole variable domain EPEVTQTPSHQVTQMGQEVILRCVPISNHLYFYWYRQILGQKVEFLVSFYNNEISEKSEIFDDQFSVERPDGSNFTLKIRSTKLEDSAMYFCASSDAPRSPLHFGNGTRLTVT.